The 26 T cell receptor beta chains reported below all come from one sample, sequenced in a study of shared clonotypes between healthy human individuals. Naivety among CD8 cells was defined by CD45RO negativity and positive CCR7 selection, thereby excluding terminally differentiated effector memory CD45RA+ cells. Using immunoSEQ multiplex PCR, the repertoire was profiled, and TCRdb retains in-frame clones only, with some absent. The table lists about 2 million clones, about 95% of them singletons. The specimen was naive CD8+ T cells sorted from blood. These receptors all come from a man aged 18 to 30 in good health.

V is TRBV7-9 and J is TRBJ1-3; D is perhaps TRBD1 (6 bases). Trimming took 1 base from V and 7 from J, leaving 11 bases between them. CDR3 length: 14 amino acids. Germline V CDR1 and CDR2: SEHNR, FQNEAQ (reference sequence). In DNA form, the CDR3 reads TGTGCCAGCAGCTTAGGGGGGGCCCGCAACACCATATATTTT. This codes for CASSLGGARNTIYF.

J is TRBJ2-7 and V is TRBV10-2; 10 bases map to TRBD1. This CDR3 has 14 amino acids. Germline CDR1 reads WSHSY; CDR2 reads SAAADI. V lost 6 bases to trimming and J lost 3 bases; unmatched junction nucleotides: 5. For the CDR3, the DNA is TGCGCCAGCAGGGACCGGGACAGGGGCTACGAGCAGTACTTC. Translation: CASRDRDRGYEQYF.

The chain carries TRBV6-8 and TRBJ2-3; TRBD2 matches at 9 bases. This CDR3 contains 18 residues. CDR1 is MNHGY, CDR2 SAAAGT, per germline. With 3 bases clipped from V and 3 bases from J, the junction kept 13 bases outside the gene matches. The CDR3 DNA reads TGTGCCAGCAGTTATTGGGCTAGCGGGGTTTATCTAACAGATACGCAGTATTTT. It codes for CASSYWASGVYLTDTQYF.

The genes are TRBV9 and TRBJ2-7, with TRBD1 matching 7 bases. CDR3 length: 15 residues. Germline values: CDR1 SGDLS, CDR2 YYNGEE. The J segment lost 3 bases and the V segment lost 0 bases, leaving 6 bases of the junction unmatched. CDR3 coding DNA: TGTGCCAGCAGCGTAGGAGGGGACAGTAACTACGAGCAGTACTTC. This gives the protein CASSVGGDSNYEQYF.

The genes are TRBV5-1 and TRBJ1-3; 7 bases are shared with TRBD1. V lost 0 bases to trimming and J lost 0 bases; unmatched junction nucleotides: 3. Germline V lookup: CDR1 SGHRS, CDR2 YFSETQ. The CDR3 totals 16 residues. This CDR3 reads CASSLVGQLSGNTIYF. As DNA, the CDR3 is TGCGCCAGCAGCTTGGTGGGACAGCTCTCTGGAAACACCATATATTTT.

J is TRBJ2-1 and V is TRBV27, with D hard to call. This CDR3 contains 13 residues. The V end was cut by 2 bases, the J end by 8 bases, with 10 bases between. Germline assignment: CDR1 MNHEY and CDR2 SMNVEV (reference sequence). CDR3 nucleotides: TGTGCCAGCAGTTTAACGTCCGGCTATGAGCAGTTCTTC. It specifies CASSLTSGYEQFF.

For this clone: The identical CDR3 is also encoded by other nucleotide sequences in the sample. The V and J genes are TRBV6-5 and TRBJ2-3; possibly TRBD2 for D (6 bases). Germline V gene data show CDR1 as MNHEY and CDR2 as SVGAGI. The CDR3 is 14 amino acids. V shed 4 bases and J shed 6 bases, with 14 bases lying between them. As DNA, the CDR3 is TGTGCCAGCAGTTTTGGAGGGACGACGGATACGCAGTATTTT. As protein: CASSFGGTTDTQYF.

V is TRBV10-1 and J is TRBJ2-5; 7 bases agree with TRBD1. Per the germline V gene, CDR1 is WNHNN and CDR2 is SYGVQD (reference sequence). V trimming: 5 bases; J trimming: 3 bases; junction bases outside the gene matches: 6. This CDR3 contains 14 residues. CDR3 sequence: CASSSDRFEETQYF. The CDR3 DNA follows: TGCGCCAGCAGTTCGGACAGGTTCGAAGAGACCCAGTACTTC.

The CDR3, as DNA: TGTGCCAGCAGCTCCCAACAGGGGGCTCTGAAGACCCAGTACTTC. Protein sequence: CASSSQQGALKTQYF. This rearrangement joins TRBV11-2 to TRBJ2-5, with 9 bases aligning to TRBD1. Looked up from germline, CDR1 is SGHAT and CDR2 is FQNNGV. Trimming at V came to 4 bases and at J to 6 bases, leaving 9 bases not matched to a gene. CDR3 length: 15 residues.

The chain couples TRBV13 to TRBJ2-2; D might be TRBD2 (5 bases). This CDR3 is built from 16 residues. CDR1 and CDR2 (germline): PRHDT, FYEKMQ (reference sequence). Deletions cut 1 base from V and 2 bases from J, with 11 bases between. The CDR3 bases are TGTGCCAGCAGCTTAGTTCCGGGAATCAACACCGGGGAGCTGTTTTTT. It codes for CASSLVPGINTGELFF.

The J gene is TRBJ2-2, the V gene TRBV4-3; 8 bases map to TRBD1. Losses at the gene ends were 0 bases for V and 2 bases for J; bases not matched to a gene: 11. This CDR3 has 19 amino acids. In germline, CDR1 is LGHNA, CDR2 YSLEER. The CDR3 sequence: CASSQERAPGTGNTGELFF. DNA for the CDR3: TGCGCCAGCAGCCAAGAAAGGGCTCCCGGGACAGGAAACACCGGGGAGCTGTTTTTT.

This chain's CDR3 is CSVDLTGLDTQYF. In nucleotides, the CDR3 is TGCAGCGTGGACTTAACAGGGTTAGATACGCAGTATTTT. The chain is built from TRBV29-1 and TRBJ2-3; D perhaps matches TRBD1 (6 bases). The CDR3 runs to 13 residues. Trimming took 6 bases from V and 5 from J, leaving 15 bases between them. CDR1 and CDR2 (germline): SQVTM, ANQGSEA.

The chain couples TRBV27 to TRBJ2-1, with 7 positions matching TRBD2. Trimming removed 5 bases from V and 6 bases from J; junction bases left unmatched: 16. Germline CDR1 reads MNHEY; CDR2 reads SMNVEV (reference sequence). The CDR3 runs to 17 residues. In DNA, the CDR3 is TGTGCCAGCAGTGCATTGACGAGCGGGGCCGATCCCAATGAGCAGTTCTTC. Residues: CASSALTSGADPNEQFF.

The chain uses TRBV7-9 and TRBJ1-4; TRBD1 agrees at 7 bases. J gave up 2 bases and V 4 bases, and 1 base lay outside the gene matches. Germline V gene data show CDR1 as SEHNR and CDR2 as FQNEAQ (reference sequence). The CDR3 covers 14 residues. This CDR3 reads CASSSGQTNEKLFF. The CDR3 DNA follows: TGTGCCAGCAGCTCGGGACAGACTAATGAAAAACTGTTTTTT.

V is TRBV13 and J is TRBJ1-6; D gene unclear. V was cut by 1 base and J by 7 bases, with 8 bases left in between. Germline CDR1 PRHDT, CDR2 FYEKMQ (reference sequence). This CDR3 has 14 residues. The CDR3 is CASSLVAANSPLHF. CDR3 in DNA: TGTGCCAGCAGCTTAGTGGCAGCGAATTCACCCCTCCACTTT. The full variable domain, in which reference TRBV13 and TRBJ1-6 provide the parts outside the CDR3, is AAGVIQSPRHLIKEKRETATLKCYPIPRHDTVYWYQQGPGQDPQFLISFYEKMQSDKGSIPDRFSAQQFSDYHSELNMSSLELGDSALYFCASSLVAANSPLHFGNGTRLTVT.

With regard to this clone: Additional DNA sequences in this sample encode the identical CDR3. The genes are TRBV11-2 and TRBJ2-7; weak D call: TRBD2 (6 bases). This CDR3 has 15 residues. Deletions cut 1 base from V and 1 base from J, with 11 bases between. Germline lookup yields CDR1 SGHAT and CDR2 FQNNGV. The CDR3 here is CASSLGRLGSYEQYF. The DNA of the CDR3 is TGTGCCAGCAGCTTAGGCAGACTAGGGTCCTACGAGCAGTACTTC. The full variable domain, completed using reference TRBV11-2 and TRBJ2-7, is EAGVAQSPRYKIIEKRQSVAFWCNPISGHATLYWYQQILGQGPKLLIQFQNNGVVDDSQLPKDRFSAERLKGVDSTLKIQPAKLEDSAVYLCASSLGRLGSYEQYFGPGTRLTVT.

About this clone: One end of the junction is discordant with germline, which a read error may explain. The V and J genes are TRBV25-1 and TRBJ2-7, with D uncertain. The CDR3 is 14 residues long. From germline, CDR1 is MGHDK and CDR2 SYGVNS. The CDR3 nucleotides read TGTGCCAGCAGTGAATCCTATAAACCCTACGAGGAGTACTTC. Protein sequence: CASSESYKPYEEYF.

The chain is built from TRBV6-1 and TRBJ1-1; D might be TRBD1 (5 bases). This CDR3 region has 14 residues. The germline V gene has CDR1 MNHNS and CDR2 SASEGT. The ends were cut back, 2 bases at V and 7 bases at J, with 14 bases in the middle. CDR3 protein: CASSERQGALEAFF. The CDR3 region has the DNA TGTGCCAGCAGTGAACGTCAGGGCGCACTTGAAGCTTTCTTT.

The V and J genes are TRBV6-5 and TRBJ1-6; TRBD1 is a possible D gene (5 bases). Germline V CDR1 and CDR2: MNHEY, SVGAGI. This CDR3 is 16 amino acids long. V was pared by 2 bases and J by 9 bases, with 17 bases between. The CDR3 DNA follows: TGTGCCAGCAGTTACCAGCAGGGAGAGGGAGGTTCACCCCTCCACTTT. This codes for CASSYQQGEGGSPLHF.

This clone was counted a few times. The chain carries TRBV5-6 and TRBJ2-7, with 8 bases that match TRBD2. Trimming removed 4 bases from V and 1 base from J; junction bases left unmatched: 7. The germline CDR1 and CDR2 sequences are SGHDT and YYEEEE. There are 15 residues in the CDR3. The CDR3 coding sequence is TGTGCCAGCAGCGATCTACTAGCGGCTTCCTACGAGCAGTACTTC. It specifies CASSDLLAASYEQYF. The entire variable domain, with the rest obtained from reference TRBV5-6 and TRBJ2-7, is as follows: DAGVTQSPTHLIKTRGQQVTLRCSPKSGHDTVSWYQQALGQGPQFIFQYYEEEERQRGNFPDRFSGHQFPNYSSELNVNALLLGDSALYLCASSDLLAASYEQYFGPGTRLTVT.

This rearrangement joins TRBV7-9 to TRBJ2-1, with D perhaps matching TRBD1 or TRBD2 (5 bases each). Trimming cost V 8 bases and J 4 bases, with 15 bases left between them. The length of the CDR3 is 14 residues. Looked up from germline, CDR1 is SEHNR and CDR2 is FQNEAQ (reference sequence). For the CDR3, the DNA is TGTGCCAGCCGCGACTGGGACGATTACAATGAGCAGTTCTTC. Translating it yields CASRDWDDYNEQFF.

The chain has TRBV4-1 and TRBJ2-5, with D perhaps assigned TRBD1 or TRBD2 (5 bases each). This CDR3 is built from 14 residues. Looked up from germline, CDR1 is MGHRA and CDR2 is YSYEKL. With 2 bases removed from V and 3 bases from J, the gap between germline ends came to 10 bases. In DNA form, the CDR3 reads TGCGCCAGCAGCCAATGGGACGCTAAAGAGACCCAGTACTTC. Translated: CASSQWDAKETQYF.

On this clone: The sample carries other DNA sequences with the same CDR3. Here the CDR3 reads CSVLVNTEAFF. CDR3 nucleotide sequence: TGCAGCGTGTTAGTGAACACTGAAGCTTTCTTT. This chain uses TRBV29-1 with TRBJ1-1; D gene uncertain. CDR1 and CDR2 (germline): SQVTM, ANQGSEA. Trimming took 6 bases from V and 0 from J, leaving 5 bases between them. The CDR3 sequence is 11 residues long. Based on the CDR3 plus reference TRBV29-1 and TRBJ1-1, the full variable domain is SAVISQKPSRDICQRGTSLTIQCQVDSQVTMMFWYRQQPGQSLTLIATANQGSEATYESGFVIDKFPISRPNLTFSTLTVSNMSPEDSSIYLCSVLVNTEAFFGQGTRLTVV.

J is TRBJ2-3 and V is TRBV10-3; TRBD1 aligns across 8 bases. Germline V gene lookup returns CDR1 ENHRY and CDR2 SYGVKD. The ends lost 10 bases at V and 5 bases at J; junction bases unmatched: 11. This CDR3 region has 14 residues. CDR3 residues: CATLGTGRIDTQYF. In DNA, the CDR3 is TGTGCCACCCTCGGGACAGGCAGGATAGATACGCAGTATTTT.

The chain has TRBV15 and TRBJ2-7; 7 nucleotides match TRBD2. Germline CDR1 is LNHNV and CDR2 is YYDKDF (reference sequence). CDR3 length: 15 amino acids. The trim removed 6 bases at V and 0 bases at J, leaving 8 bases unmatched. The CDR3 is CATREGLADSYEQYF. CDR3 nucleotides: TGTGCCACCAGAGAGGGTCTAGCGGACTCCTACGAGCAGTACTTC.

Notes on this clone: Different DNA sequences within this sample yield the same CDR3. V is TRBV10-1 and J is TRBJ2-5; D not resolved. The CDR3 extends over 14 amino acids. Germline V gene lookup returns CDR1 WNHNN and CDR2 SYGVQD (reference sequence). V shed 0 bases and J shed 0 bases, with 5 bases lying between them. The CDR3 bases are TGCGCCAGCAGTGAGTCCGGGTACCAAGAGACCCAGTACTTC. Its translation is CASSESGYQETQYF.